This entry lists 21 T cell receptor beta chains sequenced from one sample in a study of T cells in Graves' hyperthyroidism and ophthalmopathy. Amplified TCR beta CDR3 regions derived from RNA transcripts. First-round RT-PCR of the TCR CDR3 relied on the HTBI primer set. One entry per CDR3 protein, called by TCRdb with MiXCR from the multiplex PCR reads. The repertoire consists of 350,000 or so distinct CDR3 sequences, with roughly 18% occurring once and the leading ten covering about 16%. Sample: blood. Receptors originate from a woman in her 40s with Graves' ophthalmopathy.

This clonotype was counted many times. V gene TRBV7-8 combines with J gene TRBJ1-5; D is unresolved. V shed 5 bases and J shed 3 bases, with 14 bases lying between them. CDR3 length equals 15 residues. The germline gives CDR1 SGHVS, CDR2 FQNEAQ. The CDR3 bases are TGTGCCAGCAGCACCCACCGGGCCACCAATCAGCCCCAGCATTTT. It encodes CASSTHRATNQPQHF.

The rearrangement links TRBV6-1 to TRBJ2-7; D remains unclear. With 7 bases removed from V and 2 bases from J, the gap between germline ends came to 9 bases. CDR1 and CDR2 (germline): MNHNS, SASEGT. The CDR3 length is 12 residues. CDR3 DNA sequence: TGTGCCAGCATGGGCTCAACCTACGAGCAGTACTTC. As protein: CASMGSTYEQYF.

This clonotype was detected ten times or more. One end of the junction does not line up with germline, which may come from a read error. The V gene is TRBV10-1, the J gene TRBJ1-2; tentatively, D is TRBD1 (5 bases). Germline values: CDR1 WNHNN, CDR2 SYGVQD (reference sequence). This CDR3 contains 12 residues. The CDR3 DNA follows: TGCGCCAGCAGTGAAAGTAAAGGGGCGGCCGCCTTC. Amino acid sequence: CASSESKGAAAF.

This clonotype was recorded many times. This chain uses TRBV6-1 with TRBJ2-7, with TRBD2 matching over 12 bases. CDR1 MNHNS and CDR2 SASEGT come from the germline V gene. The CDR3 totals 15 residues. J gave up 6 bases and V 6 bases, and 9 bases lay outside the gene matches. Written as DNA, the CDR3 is TGTGCCAGCAGCGAAACGACTAGCGGGAGCTCCGAGCAGTACTTC. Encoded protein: CASSETTSGSSEQYF.

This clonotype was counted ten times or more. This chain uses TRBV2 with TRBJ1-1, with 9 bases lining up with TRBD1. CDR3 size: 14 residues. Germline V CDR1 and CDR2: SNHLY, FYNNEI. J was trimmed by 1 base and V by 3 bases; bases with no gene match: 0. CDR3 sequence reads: CASSEDRGNTEAFF. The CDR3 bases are TGTGCCAGCAGTGAGGACAGGGGGAACACTGAAGCTTTCTTT.

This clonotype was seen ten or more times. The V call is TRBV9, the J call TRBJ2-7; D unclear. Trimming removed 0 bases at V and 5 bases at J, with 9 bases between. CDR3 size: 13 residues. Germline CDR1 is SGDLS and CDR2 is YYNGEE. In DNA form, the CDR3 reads TGTGCCAGCAGCGTAGATGGGGTCAACGAGCAGTACTTC. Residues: CASSVDGVNEQYF.

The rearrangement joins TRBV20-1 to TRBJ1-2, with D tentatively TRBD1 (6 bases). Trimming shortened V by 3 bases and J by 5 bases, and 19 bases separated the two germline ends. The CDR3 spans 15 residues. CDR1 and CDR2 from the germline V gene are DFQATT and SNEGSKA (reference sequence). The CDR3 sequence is CSASTGRGTTYGYTF. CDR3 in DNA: TGCAGTGCTAGTACAGGGCGGGGGACTACTTATGGCTACACCTTC.

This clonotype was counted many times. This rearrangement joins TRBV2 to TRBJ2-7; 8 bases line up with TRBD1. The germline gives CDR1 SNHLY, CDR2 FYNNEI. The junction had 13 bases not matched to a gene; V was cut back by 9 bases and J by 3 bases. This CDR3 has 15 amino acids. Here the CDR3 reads CASNIGQGIFYEQYF. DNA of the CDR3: TGTGCCAGTAATATCGGACAGGGTATTTTCTACGAGCAGTACTTC.

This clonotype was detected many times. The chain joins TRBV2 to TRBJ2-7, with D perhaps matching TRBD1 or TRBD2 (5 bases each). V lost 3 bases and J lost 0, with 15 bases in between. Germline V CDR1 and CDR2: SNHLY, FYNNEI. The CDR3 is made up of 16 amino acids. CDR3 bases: TGTGCCAGCAGTGACGGGGCCTGGACAAGCTCCTACGAGCAGTACTTC. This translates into CASSDGAWTSSYEQYF.

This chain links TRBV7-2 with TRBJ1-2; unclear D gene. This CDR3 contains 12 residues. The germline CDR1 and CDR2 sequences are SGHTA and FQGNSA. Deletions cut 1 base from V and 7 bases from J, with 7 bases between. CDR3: CASSLVSGGYTF. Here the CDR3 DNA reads TGTGCCAGCAGCTTAGTATCAGGTGGCTACACCTTC.

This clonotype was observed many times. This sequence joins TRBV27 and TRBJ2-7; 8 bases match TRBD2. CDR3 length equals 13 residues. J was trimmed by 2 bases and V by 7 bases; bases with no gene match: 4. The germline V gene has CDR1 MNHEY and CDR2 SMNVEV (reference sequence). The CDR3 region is CASKPGLAYEQYF. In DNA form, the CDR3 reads TGTGCCAGCAAACCGGGACTAGCCTACGAGCAGTACTTC.

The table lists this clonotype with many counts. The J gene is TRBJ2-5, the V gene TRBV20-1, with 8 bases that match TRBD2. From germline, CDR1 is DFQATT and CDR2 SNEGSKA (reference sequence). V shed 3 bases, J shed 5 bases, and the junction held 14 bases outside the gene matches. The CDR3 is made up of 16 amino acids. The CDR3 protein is CSARGGEAGVPETQYF. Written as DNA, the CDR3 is TGCAGTGCTAGGGGGGGGGAAGCGGGAGTGCCGGAGACCCAGTACTTC.

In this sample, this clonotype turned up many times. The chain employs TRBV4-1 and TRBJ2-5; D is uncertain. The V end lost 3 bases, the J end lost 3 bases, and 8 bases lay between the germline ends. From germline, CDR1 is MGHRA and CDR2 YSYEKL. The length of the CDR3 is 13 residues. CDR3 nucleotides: TGCGCCAGCAGCCAGGGTTGGGAAGAGACCCAGTACTTC. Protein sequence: CASSQGWEETQYF.

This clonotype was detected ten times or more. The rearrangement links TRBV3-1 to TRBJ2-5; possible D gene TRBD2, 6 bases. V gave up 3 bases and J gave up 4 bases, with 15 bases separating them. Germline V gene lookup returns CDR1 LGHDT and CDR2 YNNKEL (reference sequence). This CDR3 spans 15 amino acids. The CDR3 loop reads CASSHSGPGGETQYF. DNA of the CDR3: TGTGCCAGCAGCCATTCCGGCCCCGGGGGAGAGACCCAGTACTTC.

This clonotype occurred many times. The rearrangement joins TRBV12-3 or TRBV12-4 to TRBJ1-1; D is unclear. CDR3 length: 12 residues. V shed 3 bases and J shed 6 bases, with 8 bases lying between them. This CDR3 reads CASSFGTAEAFF. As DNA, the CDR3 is TGTGCCAGCAGTTTCGGAACAGCTGAAGCTTTCTTT.

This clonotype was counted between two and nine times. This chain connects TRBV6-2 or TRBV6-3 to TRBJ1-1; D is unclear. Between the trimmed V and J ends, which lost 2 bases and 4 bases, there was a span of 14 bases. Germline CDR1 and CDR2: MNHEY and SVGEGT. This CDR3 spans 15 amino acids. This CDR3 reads CASSYDLAGVTEAFF. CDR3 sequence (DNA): TGTGCCAGCAGTTACGACCTAGCGGGAGTCACTGAAGCTTTCTTT.

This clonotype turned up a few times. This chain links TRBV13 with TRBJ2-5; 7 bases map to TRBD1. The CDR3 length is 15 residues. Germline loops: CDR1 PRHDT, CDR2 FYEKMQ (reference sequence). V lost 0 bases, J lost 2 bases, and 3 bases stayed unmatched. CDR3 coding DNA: TGTGCCAGCAGCTTAGGGGACAGGATACAAGAGACCCAGTACTTC. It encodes CASSLGDRIQETQYF. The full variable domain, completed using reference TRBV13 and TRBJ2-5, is AAGVIQSPRHLIKEKRETATLKCYPIPRHDTVYWYQQGPGQDPQFLISFYEKMQSDKGSIPDRFSAQQFSDYHSELNMSSLELGDSALYFCASSLGDRIQETQYFGPGTRLLVL.

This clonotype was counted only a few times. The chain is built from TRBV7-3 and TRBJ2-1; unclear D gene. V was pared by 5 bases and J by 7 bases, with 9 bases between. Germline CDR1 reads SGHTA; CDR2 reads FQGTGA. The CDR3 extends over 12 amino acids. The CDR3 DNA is TGTGCCAGCAGCCCCTTGGGTAATGAGCAGTTCTTC. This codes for CASSPLGNEQFF.

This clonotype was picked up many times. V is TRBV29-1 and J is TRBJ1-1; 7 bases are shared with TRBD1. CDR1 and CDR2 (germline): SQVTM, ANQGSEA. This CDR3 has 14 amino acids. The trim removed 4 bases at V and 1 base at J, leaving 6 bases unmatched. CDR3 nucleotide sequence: TGCAGCGTTGTCAGGACAGGAGGGAACACTGAAGCTTTCTTT. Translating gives CSVVRTGGNTEAFF.

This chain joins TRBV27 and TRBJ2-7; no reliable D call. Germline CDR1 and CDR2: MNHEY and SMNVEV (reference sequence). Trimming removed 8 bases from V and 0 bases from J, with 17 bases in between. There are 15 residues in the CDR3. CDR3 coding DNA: TGTGCCAGCGCCCCTTGGGCCGATAGCTCCTACGAGCAGTACTTC. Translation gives CASAPWADSSYEQYF.

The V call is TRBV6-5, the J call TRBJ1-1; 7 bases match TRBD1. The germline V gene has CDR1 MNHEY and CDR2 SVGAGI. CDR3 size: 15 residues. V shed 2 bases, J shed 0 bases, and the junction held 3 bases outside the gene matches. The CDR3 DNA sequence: TGTGCCAGCAGTTACAACGGACAGGTGAACACTGAAGCTTTCTTT. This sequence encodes CASSYNGQVNTEAFF.